The source of this TCR beta chain is a study of CD8 T cells in ankylosing spondylitis. Quantitative molecular-barcoded 5'-RACE generated the TCR beta libraries. TCRdb analysed the 5' RACE reads with MiXCR anew, one entry per CDR3 protein. The sample lists about 180,000 distinct CDR3 sequences, 9.8% seen once, with about 14% in the top ten. As for this clonotype: Its antigen is unknown.

Whole-study findings and limits: Both synovial fluid and blood in reactive arthritis had previously been reported to carry some motif variants. Reported data indicate significant enrichment of disease-linked clones within matched ankylosing spondylitis synovial fluid. There was a TCR beta motif, made of several highly homologous variants, that appeared characteristic of ankylosing spondylitis blood.

This sequence originates from a female donor with ankylosing spondylitis or in good health (not recorded which). Sample: blood, either unsorted or a sorted T cell fraction (not recorded which).

DNA of the CDR3: TGTGCCAGCAGCTTAAGTCTGGGTTTGAGTGGAGGTGAGCAGTTCTTC. Amino acid sequence: CASSLSLGLSGGEQFF. The chain employs TRBV7-3 and TRBJ2-1; the D gene is possibly TRBD2 (5 bases). Germline V lookup: CDR1 SGHTA, CDR2 FQGTGA. This CDR3 region has 16 residues. Trimming stripped 1 base from V and 9 bases from J, with 19 bases between.